This T cell receptor beta chain stems from a study of type 1 regulatory T cells. Study information: T-allo10 is an in vitro-generated, Tr1-enriched CD4 T cell product specific for alloantigen.

MiXCR, applied by TCRdb to the reads, yields one record per CDR3 protein. The data contain about 65,000 distinct CDR3 sequences, approximately 50% of them singletons. As concerns this clonotype: Its antigen is currently unknown.

Trimming shortened V by 0 bases and J by 4 bases, and 7 bases separated the two germline ends. CDR1 is MNHNY, CDR2 SVGAGI, per germline (reference sequence). This CDR3 is built from 14 residues. The chain links TRBV6-6 to TRBJ2-1; unclear D gene. Material for sequencing was cultured non-Tr1 T cells, either the whole culture or a sorted T cell fraction (not recorded which). This receptor was identified in a human donor in good health. The CDR3 here is CASSYSQVYNEQFF. The CDR3 coding sequence is TGTGCCAGCAGTTACTCCCAGGTTTACAATGAGCAGTTCTTC.